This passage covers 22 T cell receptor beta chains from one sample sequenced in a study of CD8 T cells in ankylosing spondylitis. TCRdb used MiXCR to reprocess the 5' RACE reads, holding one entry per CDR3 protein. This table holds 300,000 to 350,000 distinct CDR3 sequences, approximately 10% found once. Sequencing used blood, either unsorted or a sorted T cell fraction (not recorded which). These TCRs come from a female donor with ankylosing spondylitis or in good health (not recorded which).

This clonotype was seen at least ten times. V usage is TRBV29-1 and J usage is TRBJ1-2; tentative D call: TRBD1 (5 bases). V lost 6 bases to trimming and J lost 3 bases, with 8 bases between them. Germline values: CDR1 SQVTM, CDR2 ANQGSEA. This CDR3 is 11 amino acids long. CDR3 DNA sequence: TGCAGCGTAACCAGGGACTATGGCTACACCTTC. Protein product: CSVTRDYGYTF.

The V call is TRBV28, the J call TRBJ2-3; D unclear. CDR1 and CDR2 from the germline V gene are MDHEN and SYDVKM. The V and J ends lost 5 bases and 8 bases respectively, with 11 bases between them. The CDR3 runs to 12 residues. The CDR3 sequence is CASSLGMTTQYF. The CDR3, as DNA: TGTGCCAGCAGTCTCGGTATGACTACGCAGTATTTT.

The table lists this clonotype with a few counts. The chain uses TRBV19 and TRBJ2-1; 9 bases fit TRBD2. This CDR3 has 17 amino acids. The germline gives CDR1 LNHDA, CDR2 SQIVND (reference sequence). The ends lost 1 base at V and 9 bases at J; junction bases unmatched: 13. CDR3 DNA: TGTGCCAGTAGTATAGGGGCGTCGGGACTAGCAGTAAGTGAGCAGTTCTTC. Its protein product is CASSIGASGLAVSEQFF.

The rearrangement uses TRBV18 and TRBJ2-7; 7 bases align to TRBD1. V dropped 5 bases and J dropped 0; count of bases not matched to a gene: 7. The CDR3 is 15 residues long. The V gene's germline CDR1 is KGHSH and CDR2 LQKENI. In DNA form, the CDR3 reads TGTGCCAGCTCAACTCGGACAGGAAGCTCCTACGAGCAGTACTTC. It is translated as CASSTRTGSSYEQYF.

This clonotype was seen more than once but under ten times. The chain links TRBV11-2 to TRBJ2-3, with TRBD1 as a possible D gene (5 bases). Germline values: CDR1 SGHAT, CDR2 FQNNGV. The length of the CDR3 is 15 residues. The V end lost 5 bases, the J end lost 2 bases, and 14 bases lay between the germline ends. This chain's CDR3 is CASSANPGFTDTQYF. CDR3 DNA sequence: TGTGCCAGCAGCGCGAACCCAGGGTTCACAGATACGCAGTATTTT. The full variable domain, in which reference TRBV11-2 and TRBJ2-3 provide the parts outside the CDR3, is EAGVAQSPRYKIIEKRQSVAFWCNPISGHATLYWYQQILGQGPKLLIQFQNNGVVDDSQLPKDRFSAERLKGVDSTLKIQPAKLEDSAVYLCASSANPGFTDTQYFGPGTRLTVL.

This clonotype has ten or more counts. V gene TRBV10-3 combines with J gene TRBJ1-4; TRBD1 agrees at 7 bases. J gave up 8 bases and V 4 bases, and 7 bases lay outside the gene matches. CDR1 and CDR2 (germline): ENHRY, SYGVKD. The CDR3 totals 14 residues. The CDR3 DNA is TGTGCCATCAGTGCGTTACAAGGGGGCGAAAAACTGTTTTTT. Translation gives CAISALQGGEKLFF.

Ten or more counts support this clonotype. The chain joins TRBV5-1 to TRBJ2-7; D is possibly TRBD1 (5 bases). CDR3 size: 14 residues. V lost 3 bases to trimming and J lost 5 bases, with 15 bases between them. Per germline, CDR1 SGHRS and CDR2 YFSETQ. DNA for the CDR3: TGCGCCAGCAGCTCAGTTGGGGCCACGGACGAGCAGTACTTC. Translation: CASSSVGATDEQYF.

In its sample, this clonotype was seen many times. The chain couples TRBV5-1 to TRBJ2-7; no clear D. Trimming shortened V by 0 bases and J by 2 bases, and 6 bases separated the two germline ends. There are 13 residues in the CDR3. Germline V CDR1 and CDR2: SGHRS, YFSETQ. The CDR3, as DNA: TGCGCCAGCAGCTTGGACAACGCCTACGAGCAGTACTTC. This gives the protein CASSLDNAYEQYF.

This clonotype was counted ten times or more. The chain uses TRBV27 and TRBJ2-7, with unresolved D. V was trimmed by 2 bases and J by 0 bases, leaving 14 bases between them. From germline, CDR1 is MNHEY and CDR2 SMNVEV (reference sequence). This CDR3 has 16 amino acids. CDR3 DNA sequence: TGTGCCAGCAGTTTAAGACTCAGAAGCAGCTCCTACGAGCAGTACTTC. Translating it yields CASSLRLRSSSYEQYF.

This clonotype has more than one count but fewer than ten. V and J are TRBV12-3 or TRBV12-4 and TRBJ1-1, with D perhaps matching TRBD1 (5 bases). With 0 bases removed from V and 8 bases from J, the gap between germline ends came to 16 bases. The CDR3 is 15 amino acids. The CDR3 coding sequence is TGTGCCAGCAGTTTAGCAGACTATAGGGGTGAAGAAGCTTTCTTT. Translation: CASSLADYRGEEAFF.

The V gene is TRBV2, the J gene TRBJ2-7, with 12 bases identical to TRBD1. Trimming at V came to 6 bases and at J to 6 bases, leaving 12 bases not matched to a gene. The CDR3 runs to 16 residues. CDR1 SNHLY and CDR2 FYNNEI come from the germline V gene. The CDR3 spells CASSPLSGTGGAEQYF. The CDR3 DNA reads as TGTGCCAGCAGCCCGTTGTCCGGGACAGGGGGCGCCGAGCAGTACTTC.

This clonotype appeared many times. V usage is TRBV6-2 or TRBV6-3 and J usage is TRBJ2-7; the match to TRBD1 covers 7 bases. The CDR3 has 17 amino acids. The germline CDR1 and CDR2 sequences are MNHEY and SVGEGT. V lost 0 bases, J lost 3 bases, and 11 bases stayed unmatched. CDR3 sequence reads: CASSYSLTEGAIYEQYF. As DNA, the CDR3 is TGTGCCAGCAGTTACTCCCTAACCGAGGGGGCTATCTACGAGCAGTACTTC.

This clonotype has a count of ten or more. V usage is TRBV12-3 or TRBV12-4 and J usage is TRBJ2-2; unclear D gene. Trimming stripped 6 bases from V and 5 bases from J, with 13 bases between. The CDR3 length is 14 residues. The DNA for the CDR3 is TGTGCCAGCAGAGTGCAGGAGAATACCGGGGAGCTGTTTTTT. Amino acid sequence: CASRVQENTGELFF.

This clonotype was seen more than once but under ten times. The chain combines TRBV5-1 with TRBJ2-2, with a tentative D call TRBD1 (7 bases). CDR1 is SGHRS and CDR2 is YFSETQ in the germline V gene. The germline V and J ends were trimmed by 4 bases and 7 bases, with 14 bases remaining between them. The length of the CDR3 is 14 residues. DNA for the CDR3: TGCGCCAGCAGCGGAGGACAGGACTACGGGGAGCTGTTTTTT. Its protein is CASSGGQDYGELFF.

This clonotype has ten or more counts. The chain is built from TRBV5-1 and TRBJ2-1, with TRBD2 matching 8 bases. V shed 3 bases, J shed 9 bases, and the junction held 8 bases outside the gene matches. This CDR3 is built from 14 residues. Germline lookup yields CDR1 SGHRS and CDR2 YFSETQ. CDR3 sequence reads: CASSWRTSNAEQFF. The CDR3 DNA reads TGCGCCAGCAGCTGGAGGACTAGCAACGCTGAGCAGTTCTTC.

The DNA of the CDR3 is TGTGCCGGCCGCAGGGGGTTAGTCACCGGGGAGCTGTTTTTT. Encoded protein: CAGRRGLVTGELFF. The V and J genes are TRBV7-6 and TRBJ2-2, with 7 bases identical to TRBD1. The CDR3 has 14 residues. V lost 11 bases and J lost 4; bases outside the gene matches: 10. The V gene's germline CDR1 is SGHVS and CDR2 FNYEAQ.

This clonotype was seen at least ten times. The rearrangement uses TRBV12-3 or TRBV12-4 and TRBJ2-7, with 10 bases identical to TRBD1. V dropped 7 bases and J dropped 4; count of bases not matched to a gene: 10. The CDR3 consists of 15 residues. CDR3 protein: CASTLSTGGPYEQYF. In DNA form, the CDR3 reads TGTGCCAGCACCTTATCGACAGGGGGCCCTTACGAGCAGTACTTC.

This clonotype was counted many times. For the CDR3, the DNA is TGCAGCGTTGAGGCAGGGGCTTTCCCTGAAGCTTTCTTT. Protein: CSVEAGAFPEAFF. The gene calls are TRBV29-1 and TRBJ1-1; D is possibly TRBD1 (6 bases). The CDR3 contains 13 residues. Germline V gene sequence: CDR1 SQVTM, CDR2 ANQGSEA. Trimming pared 3 bases from V and 6 bases from J, leaving 14 bases between.

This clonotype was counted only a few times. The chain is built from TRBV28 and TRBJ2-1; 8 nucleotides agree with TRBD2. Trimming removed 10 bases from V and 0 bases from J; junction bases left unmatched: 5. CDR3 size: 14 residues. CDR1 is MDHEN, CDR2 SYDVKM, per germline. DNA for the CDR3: TGTGCCACCAAACTAGCGGCCTCCTACAATGAGCAGTTCTTC. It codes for CATKLAASYNEQFF.

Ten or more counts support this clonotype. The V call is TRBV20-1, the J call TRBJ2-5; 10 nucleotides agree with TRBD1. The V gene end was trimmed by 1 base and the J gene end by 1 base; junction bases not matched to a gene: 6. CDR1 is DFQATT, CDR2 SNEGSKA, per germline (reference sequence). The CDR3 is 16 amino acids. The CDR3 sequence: CSARGGGQGLQETQYF. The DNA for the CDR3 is TGCAGTGCTAGAGGGGGGGGACAGGGGCTCCAAGAGACCCAGTACTTC.

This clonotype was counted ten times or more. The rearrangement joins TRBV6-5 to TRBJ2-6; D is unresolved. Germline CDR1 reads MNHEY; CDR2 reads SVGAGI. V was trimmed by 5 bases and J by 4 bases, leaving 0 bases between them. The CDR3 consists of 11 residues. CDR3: CASSGANVLTF. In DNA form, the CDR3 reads TGTGCCAGCAGTGGGGCCAACGTCCTGACTTTC.

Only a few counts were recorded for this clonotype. The CDR3 DNA reads TGTGCCAGCAGTTTACACAGGGATAACACCGGGGAGCTGTTTTTT. It yields the protein CASSLHRDNTGELFF. J is TRBJ2-2 and V is TRBV12-3 or TRBV12-4, with D possibly matching TRBD1 (6 bases). V lost 2 bases and J lost 2, with 9 bases in between. There are 15 residues in the CDR3.